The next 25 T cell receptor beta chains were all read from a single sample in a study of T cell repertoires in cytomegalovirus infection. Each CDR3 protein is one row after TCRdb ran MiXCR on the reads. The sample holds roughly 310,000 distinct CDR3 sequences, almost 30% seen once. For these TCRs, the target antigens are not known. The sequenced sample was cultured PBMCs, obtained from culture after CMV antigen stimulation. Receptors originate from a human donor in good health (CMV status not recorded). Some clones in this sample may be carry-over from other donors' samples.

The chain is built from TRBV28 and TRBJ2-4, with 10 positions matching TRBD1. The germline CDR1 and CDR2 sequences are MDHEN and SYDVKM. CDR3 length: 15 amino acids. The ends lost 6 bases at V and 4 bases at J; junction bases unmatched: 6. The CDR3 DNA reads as TGTGCCAGCAGCTTGCCGGGACAGGGGAAAAACATTCAGTACTTC. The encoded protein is CASSLPGQGKNIQYF.

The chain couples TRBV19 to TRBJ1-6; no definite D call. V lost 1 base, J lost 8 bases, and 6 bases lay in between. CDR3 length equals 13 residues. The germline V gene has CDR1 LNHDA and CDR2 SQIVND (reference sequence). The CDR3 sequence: CASSIGGDSPLHF. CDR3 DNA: TGTGCCAGTAGTATAGGTGGGGATTCACCCCTCCACTTT.

The CDR3 bases are TGTGCCATCAGTGGGGACAGGGGGCGCCCCTACGAGCAGTACTTC. It translates to CAISGDRGRPYEQYF. J is TRBJ2-7 and V is TRBV10-3; 12 nucleotides match TRBD1. The CDR3 covers 15 residues. Trimming cost V 4 bases and J 2 bases; bases outside gene matches: 3. Germline V gives CDR1 ENHRY, CDR2 SYGVKD.

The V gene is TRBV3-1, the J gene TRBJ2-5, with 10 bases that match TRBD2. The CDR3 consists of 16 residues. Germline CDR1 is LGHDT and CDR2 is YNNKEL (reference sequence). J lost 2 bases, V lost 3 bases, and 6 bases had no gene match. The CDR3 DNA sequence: TGTGCCAGCAGCCACACTGGACTAGCGGTACAAGAGACCCAGTACTTC. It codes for CASSHTGLAVQETQYF.

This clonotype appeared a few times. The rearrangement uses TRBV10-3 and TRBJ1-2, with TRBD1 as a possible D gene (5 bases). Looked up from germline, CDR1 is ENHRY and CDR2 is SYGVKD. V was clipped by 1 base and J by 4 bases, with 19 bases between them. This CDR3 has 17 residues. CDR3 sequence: CAISEFSSGDGPYGYTF. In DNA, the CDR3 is TGTGCCATCAGTGAGTTTAGCTCCGGGGACGGCCCCTATGGCTACACCTTC.

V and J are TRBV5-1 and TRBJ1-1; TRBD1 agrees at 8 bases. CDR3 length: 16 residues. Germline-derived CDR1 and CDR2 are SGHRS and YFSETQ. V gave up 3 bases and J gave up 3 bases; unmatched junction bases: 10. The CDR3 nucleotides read TGCGCCAGCAGCTACCCTCGGACAGGGTGGGACACTGAAGCTTTCTTT. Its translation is CASSYPRTGWDTEAFF.

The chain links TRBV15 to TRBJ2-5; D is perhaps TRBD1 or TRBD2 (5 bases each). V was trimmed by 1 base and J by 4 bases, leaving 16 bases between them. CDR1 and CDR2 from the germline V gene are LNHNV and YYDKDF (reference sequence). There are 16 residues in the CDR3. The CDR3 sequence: CATSRVTQGGTETQYF. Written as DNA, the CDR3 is TGTGCCACCAGCAGAGTAACCCAGGGTGGGACAGAGACCCAGTACTTC.

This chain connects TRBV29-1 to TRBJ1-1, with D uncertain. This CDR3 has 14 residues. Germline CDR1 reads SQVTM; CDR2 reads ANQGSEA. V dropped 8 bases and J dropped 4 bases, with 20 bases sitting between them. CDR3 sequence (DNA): TGCAGCATCTCGGCCGGAGTATCGGGCACTGAAGCTTTCTTT. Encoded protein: CSISAGVSGTEAFF.

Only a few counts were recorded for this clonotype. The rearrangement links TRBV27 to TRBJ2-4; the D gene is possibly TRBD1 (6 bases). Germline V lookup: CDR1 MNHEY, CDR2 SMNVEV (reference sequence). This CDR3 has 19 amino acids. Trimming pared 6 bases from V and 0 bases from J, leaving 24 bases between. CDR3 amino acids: CASSPSVFNRDLAKNIQYF. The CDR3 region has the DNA TGTGCCAGCAGCCCGTCTGTTTTTAACAGGGACCTAGCCAAAAACATTCAGTACTTC.

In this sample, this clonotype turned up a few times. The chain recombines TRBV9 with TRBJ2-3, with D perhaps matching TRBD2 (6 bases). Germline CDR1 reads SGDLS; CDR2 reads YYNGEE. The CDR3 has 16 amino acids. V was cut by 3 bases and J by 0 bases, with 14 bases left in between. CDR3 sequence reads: CASSDQPGLSTDTQYF. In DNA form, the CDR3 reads TGTGCCAGCAGCGACCAACCGGGACTGAGCACAGATACGCAGTATTTT. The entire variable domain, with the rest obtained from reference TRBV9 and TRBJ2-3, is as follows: DSGVTQTPKHLITATGQRVTLRCSPRSGDLSVYWYQQSLDQGLQFLIQYYNGEERAKGNILERFSAQQFPDLHSELNLSSLELGDSALYFCASSDQPGLSTDTQYFGPGTRLTVL.

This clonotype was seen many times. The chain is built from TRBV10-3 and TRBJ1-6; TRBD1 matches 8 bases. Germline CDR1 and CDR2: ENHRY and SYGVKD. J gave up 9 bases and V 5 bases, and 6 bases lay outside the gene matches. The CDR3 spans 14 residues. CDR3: CAISPGQAGSPLHF. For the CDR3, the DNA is TGTGCCATCAGTCCGGGACAGGCTGGTTCACCCCTCCACTTT.

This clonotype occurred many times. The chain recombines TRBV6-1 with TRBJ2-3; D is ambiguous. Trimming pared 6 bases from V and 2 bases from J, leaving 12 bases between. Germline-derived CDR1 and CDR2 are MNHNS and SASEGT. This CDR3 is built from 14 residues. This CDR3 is CASRPRPSTDTQYF. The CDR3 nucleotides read TGTGCCAGCAGACCCCGACCCTCCACAGATACGCAGTATTTT.

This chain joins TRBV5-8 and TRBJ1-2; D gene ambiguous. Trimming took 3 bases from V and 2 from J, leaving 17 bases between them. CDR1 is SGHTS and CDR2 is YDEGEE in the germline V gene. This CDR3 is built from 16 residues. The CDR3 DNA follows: TGTGCCAGCAGCTCCCCTCTGGGGAGCTCAAACTATGGCTACACCTTC. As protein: CASSSPLGSSNYGYTF.

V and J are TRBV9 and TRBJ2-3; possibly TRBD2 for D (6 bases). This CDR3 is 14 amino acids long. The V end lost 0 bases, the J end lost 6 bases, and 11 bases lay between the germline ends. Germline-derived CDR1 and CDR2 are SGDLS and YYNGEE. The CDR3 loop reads CASSVAGAADTQYF. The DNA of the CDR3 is TGTGCCAGCAGCGTAGCGGGAGCGGCCGATACGCAGTATTTT.

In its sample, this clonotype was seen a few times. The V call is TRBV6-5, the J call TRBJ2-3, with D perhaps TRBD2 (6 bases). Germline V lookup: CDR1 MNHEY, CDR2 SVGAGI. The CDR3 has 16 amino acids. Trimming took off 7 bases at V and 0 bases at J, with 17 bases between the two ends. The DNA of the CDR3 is TGTGCCAGCATCGAAGGAGGGGACTCTAGCACAGATACGCAGTATTTT. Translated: CASIEGGDSSTDTQYF.

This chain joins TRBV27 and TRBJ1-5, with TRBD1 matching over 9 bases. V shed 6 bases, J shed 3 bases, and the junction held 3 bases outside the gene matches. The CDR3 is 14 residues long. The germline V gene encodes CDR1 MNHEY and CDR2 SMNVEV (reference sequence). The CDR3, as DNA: TGTGCCAGCAGCAACAGGGGGCTCAATCAGCCCCAGCATTTT. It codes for CASSNRGLNQPQHF.

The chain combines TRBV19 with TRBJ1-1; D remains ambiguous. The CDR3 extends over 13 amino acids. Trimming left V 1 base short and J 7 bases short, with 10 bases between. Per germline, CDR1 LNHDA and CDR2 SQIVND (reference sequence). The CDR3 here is CASSIGASFEAFF. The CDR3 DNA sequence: TGTGCCAGTAGTATAGGTGCCAGCTTTGAAGCTTTCTTT. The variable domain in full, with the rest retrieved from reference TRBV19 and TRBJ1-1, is DGGITQSPKYLFRKEGQNVTLSCEQNLNHDAMYWYRQDPGQGLRLIYYSQIVNDFQKGDIAEGYSVSREKKESFPLTVTSAQKNPTAFYLCASSIGASFEAFFGQGTRLTVV.

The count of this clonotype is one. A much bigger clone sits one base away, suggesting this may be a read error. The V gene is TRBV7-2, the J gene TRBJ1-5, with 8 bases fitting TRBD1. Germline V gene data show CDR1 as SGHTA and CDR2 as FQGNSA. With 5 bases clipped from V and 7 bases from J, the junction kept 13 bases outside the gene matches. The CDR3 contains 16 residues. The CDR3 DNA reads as TGTGCCAGCAGCCAAATCGAGATTGACAGGGGACAGCCCCAGCATTTT. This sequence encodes CASSQIEIDRGQPQHF.

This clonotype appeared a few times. CDR3 region: CASSLPDSTNEKLFF. As DNA, the CDR3 is TGTGCCAGCAGTTTGCCTGATTCAACTAATGAAAAACTGTTTTTT. V and J are TRBV28 and TRBJ1-4; D unclear. Trimming removed 3 bases from V and 0 bases from J, with 8 bases in between. Germline loops: CDR1 MDHEN, CDR2 SYDVKM. The CDR3 contains 15 residues.

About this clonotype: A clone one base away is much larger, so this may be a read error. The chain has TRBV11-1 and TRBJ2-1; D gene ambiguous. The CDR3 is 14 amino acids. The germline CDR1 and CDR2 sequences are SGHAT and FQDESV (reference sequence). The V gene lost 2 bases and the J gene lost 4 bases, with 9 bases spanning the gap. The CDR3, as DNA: TGTGCCAGCAGCTTATCTTCAGATTACAATGAGCAGTTCTTC. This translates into CASSLSSDYNEQFF.

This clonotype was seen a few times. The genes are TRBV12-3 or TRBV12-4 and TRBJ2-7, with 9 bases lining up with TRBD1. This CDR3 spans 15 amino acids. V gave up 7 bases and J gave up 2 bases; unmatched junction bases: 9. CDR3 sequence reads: CASTPGQGRTYEQYF. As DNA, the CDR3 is TGTGCCAGCACCCCGGGACAGGGACGCACCTACGAGCAGTACTTC.

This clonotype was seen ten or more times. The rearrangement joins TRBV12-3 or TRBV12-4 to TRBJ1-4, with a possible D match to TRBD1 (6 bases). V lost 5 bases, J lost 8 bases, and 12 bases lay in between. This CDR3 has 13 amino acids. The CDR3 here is CASSLTGREKLFF. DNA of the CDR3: TGTGCCAGCAGTCTGACAGGCAGGGAAAAACTGTTTTTT.

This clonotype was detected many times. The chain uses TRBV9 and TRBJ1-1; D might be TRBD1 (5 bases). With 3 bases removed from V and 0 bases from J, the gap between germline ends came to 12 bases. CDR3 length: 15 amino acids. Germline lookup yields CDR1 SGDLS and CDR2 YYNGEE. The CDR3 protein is CASSGSGAMNTEAFF. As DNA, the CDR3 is TGTGCCAGCAGCGGATCCGGGGCTATGAACACTGAAGCTTTCTTT.

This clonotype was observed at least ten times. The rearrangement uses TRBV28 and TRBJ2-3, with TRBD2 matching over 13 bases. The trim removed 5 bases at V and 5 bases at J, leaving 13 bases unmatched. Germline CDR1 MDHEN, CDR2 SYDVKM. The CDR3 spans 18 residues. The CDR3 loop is CASSPGRTSGSLKDTQYF. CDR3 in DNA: TGTGCCAGCAGTCCCGGACGGACTAGCGGGAGTCTTAAAGATACGCAGTATTTT.

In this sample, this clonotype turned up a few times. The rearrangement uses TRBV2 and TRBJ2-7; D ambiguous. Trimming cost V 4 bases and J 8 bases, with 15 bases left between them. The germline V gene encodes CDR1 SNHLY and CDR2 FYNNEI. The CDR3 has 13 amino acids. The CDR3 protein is CASSVGQIFQQYF. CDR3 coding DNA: TGTGCCAGCAGTGTAGGGCAGATCTTTCAGCAGTACTTC.